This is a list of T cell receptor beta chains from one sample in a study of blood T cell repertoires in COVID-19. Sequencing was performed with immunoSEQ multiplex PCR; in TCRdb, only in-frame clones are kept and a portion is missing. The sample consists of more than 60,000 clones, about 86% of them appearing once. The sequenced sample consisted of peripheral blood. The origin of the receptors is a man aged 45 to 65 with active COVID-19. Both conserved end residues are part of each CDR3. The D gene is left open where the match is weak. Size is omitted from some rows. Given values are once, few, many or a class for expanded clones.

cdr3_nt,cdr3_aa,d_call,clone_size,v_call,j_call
TGTGCCAGCAGCGTAGAGACAGGGGGCGCCTCAATGTACTTC,CASSVETGGASMYF,TRBD1,.,TRBV9,TRBJ2-5
TGTGCCAGCAGACAGGGGACAGGAGGCTCCTACGAGCAGTACTTC,CASRQGTGGSYEQYF,TRBD1,few,TRBV2,TRBJ2-7
TGTGCCAGCAGCCCCCAGGGGACTGAGCAGTTCTTC,CASSPQGTEQFF,.,.,TRBV7-2,TRBJ2-1
TGTGCCAGCAGCTTAGACAGCGGGGGGCCCAATGAGCAGTTCTTC,CASSLDSGGPNEQFF,TRBD2,.,TRBV7-9,TRBJ2-1
TGTGCCAGCAGTTTAGGGACAGCCCAAGAGACCCAGTACTTC,CASSLGTAQETQYF,TRBD1,few,TRBV6-2/TRBV6-3,TRBJ2-5
TGTGCTAGTGGTTTGGTGGGGGCTCTGAGGAATAATTCACCCCTCCACTTT,CASGLVGALRNNSPLHF,.,.,TRBV12-5,TRBJ1-6
TGTGCCAGCAGCTTAGATCTGAAAGGGGCGAATGAGCAGTTCTTC,CASSLDLKGANEQFF,.,.,TRBV11-2,TRBJ2-1
TGTGCCAGCAGCTCCTCAGATACGCAGTATTTT,CASSSSDTQYF,.,.,TRBV7-3,TRBJ2-3
TGTGCCAGTAGTATGAACAGATTGGAGACCCAGTACTTC,CASSMNRLETQYF,.,.,TRBV19,TRBJ2-5
TGTGCCAGCAGCCAAGGGGACAGGGAATACTTC,CASSQGDREYF,TRBD1,once,TRBV3-1/TRBV3-2,TRBJ2-7
TGTGCCAGCTCACTCCTGGTCCCCCAGGGTGGGACTGAAGCTTTCTTT,CASSLLVPQGGTEAFF,.,.,TRBV18,TRBJ1-1
TGTGCCAGTAGTATACGGGGGACAGGGGTTTGGTCTGGGGCCAACGTCCTGACTTTC,CASSIRGTGVWSGANVLTF,TRBD1,.,TRBV19,TRBJ2-6
TGTGCCAGCAGAACGGGACAGACGAACACCGGGGAGCTGTTTTTT,CASRTGQTNTGELFF,TRBD1,.,TRBV7-2,TRBJ2-2
TGCAGTGCTCAAATGAACACTGAAGCTTTCTTT,CSAQMNTEAFF,.,.,TRBV20-1,TRBJ1-1
TGTGCCAGCTCACAGGTTCCGGGTTCGAACACCGGGGAGCTGTTTTTT,CASSQVPGSNTGELFF,.,.,TRBV18,TRBJ2-2
TGCGCCAGCAGCCAATCGGGACAGGGAGGGAACTATGGCTACACCTTC,CASSQSGQGGNYGYTF,TRBD1,few,TRBV5-1,TRBJ1-2
TGTGCCAGCAGCTTCGGGGGAGGGTCTGGGCAGTACTTC,CASSFGGGSGQYF,TRBD2,.,TRBV5-4,TRBJ2-7
TGTGCCAGCAGCTTAGTGGCAGCCTACGAGCAGTACTTC,CASSLVAAYEQYF,.,.,TRBV11-2,TRBJ2-7
TGTGCCAGCAGCCAAAATCATCAGGATACGCAGTATTTT,CASSQNHQDTQYF,.,.,TRBV7-3,TRBJ2-3
TGTGCCAGCAGCTCGAACAGGGGGCTCGGCACAGATACGCAGTATTTT,CASSSNRGLGTDTQYF,TRBD1,.,TRBV5-4,TRBJ2-3
TGTGCCAGTAGTAGGGACAGGGACTACGAGCAGTACTTC,CASSRDRDYEQYF,TRBD1,.,TRBV19,TRBJ2-7
TGTGCCACCAGCAGGGACAGGTACGAGCAGTACTTC,CATSRDRYEQYF,TRBD1,once,TRBV15,TRBJ2-7